This TCR beta chain was captured in a study of beta chain features in type 1 diabetes. Study outcomes and limitations: It was among patients, rather than healthy donors, that naive, central memory and Treg TCRB repertoires appeared more similar. A PCR bias possibly favoring shorter templates would apply equally to patients and controls.

Investigators reverse transcribed all isolated RNA, so they sequenced expressed TCRB transcripts. An average of around 3.5 million reads was obtained for naive, central memory and regulatory T cell samples. The protocol was immunoSEQ multiplex PCR, while the TCRdb copy is restricted to in-frame clones and leaves out a portion. This sample has over 150,000 clones; about 13% occur once, and the top ten carry about 0.66%. Remarks on this clone: Its matching antigen is unknown.

V was pared by 4 bases and J by 2 bases, with 4 bases of the junction left unmatched. Germline V gene data show CDR1 as SGHTA and CDR2 as FQGNSA. The CDR3 totals 15 residues. The material sequenced was central memory CD4+ T cells from blood. The sequence came from a woman aged 18-35 years in good health. The genes are TRBV7-2 and TRBJ1-4; the match to TRBD1 covers 7 bases. The CDR3 reads CASSSGDSTNEKLFF. CDR3 nucleotide sequence: TGTGCCAGCAGCTCAGGGGACAGTACTAATGAAAAACTGTTTTTT.